This T cell receptor beta chain was captured by sequencing in a study of shared clonotypes between healthy human individuals. Study in general: Per donor, CD8 memory used one plate, CD8 naive used two, CD4 memory used three and CD4 naive used three. Study results and limitations: Naive CD4 clonotypes overlapped across a few donors at roughly 5%. Sorted-subset sequencing, rarefaction showed, was incomplete despite large depth. With few donors, the genetic and exposure-history diversity represented was limited.

Selected positively for CCR7 and CD45RO-negative, naive CD8 cells excluded terminally differentiated effector memory CD45RA+ cells. The CDR3 has 15 amino acids. In germline, CDR1 is SGDLS, CDR2 YYNGEE. The V and J ends lost 0 bases and 0 bases respectively, with 10 bases between them. Some clones are missing from TCRdb's copy, which holds only in-frame ones; the method was immunoSEQ multiplex PCR. The profile covers approximately 1.9 million clones, with around 93% appearing a single time and around 1.8% taken by the ten largest. With respect to this clone: Its antigen remains unidentified.

The chain employs TRBV9 and TRBJ2-7; D call uncertain. Material for sequencing was naive CD8+ T cells from PBMCs. This receptor was identified in a man younger than 30 in good health. Some clones in this sample may be carry-over from other donors' samples. In DNA form, the CDR3 reads TGTGCCAGCAGCGTAGCTTTTGGCCCCTCCTACGAGCAGTACTTC. It is translated as CASSVAFGPSYEQYF.